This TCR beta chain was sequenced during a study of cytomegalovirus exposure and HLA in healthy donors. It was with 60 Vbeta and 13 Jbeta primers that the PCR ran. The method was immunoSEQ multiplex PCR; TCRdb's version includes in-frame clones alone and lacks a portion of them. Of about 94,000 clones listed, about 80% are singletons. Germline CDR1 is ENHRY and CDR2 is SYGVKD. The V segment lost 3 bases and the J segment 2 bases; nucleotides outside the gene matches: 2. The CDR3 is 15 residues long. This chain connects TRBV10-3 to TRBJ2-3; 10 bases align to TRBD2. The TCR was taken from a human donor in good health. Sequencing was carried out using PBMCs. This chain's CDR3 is CAISDLAGDTDTQYF. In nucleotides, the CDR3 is TGTGCCATCAGTGATCTAGCGGGAGACACAGATACGCAGTATTTT.